This record covers a single T cell receptor (beta chain). The protocol was immunoSEQ multiplex PCR, while the TCRdb copy is restricted to in-frame clones and leaves out a portion. Seen here are around 45,000 clones, around nine tenths observed once, and the top ten hold less than 0.95%. This sample is drawn from a study of ipilimumab plus nivolumab after autologous stem cell transplantation. The CDR3 has 14 amino acids. CDR1 and CDR2 from the germline V gene are KGHSH and LQKENI. The V gene lost 0 bases and the J gene lost 5 bases, with 10 bases spanning the gap. The source was PBMCs, collected in a trial of ipilimumab plus nivolumab as post-transplant consolidation. The chain uses TRBV18 and TRBJ2-5, with D tentatively TRBD2 (5 bases). The receptor was isolated from a male donor with multiple myeloma. The CDR3 nucleotides are TGTGCCAGCTCACCACCAGGAGGTGGTGAGACCCAGTACTTC. Protein product: CASSPPGGGETQYF. The full variable domain, rest sourced from reference TRBV18 and TRBJ2-5, is NAGVMQNPRHLVRRRGQEARLRCSPMKGHSHVYWYRQLPEEGLKFMVYLQKENIIDESGMPKERFSAEFPKEGPSILRIQQVVRGDSAAYFCASSPPGGGETQYFGPGTRLLVL.